Listed below are T cell receptor beta chains from one sample, sequenced in a study of shared T cell receptors in the human thymus. Assay used: immunoSEQ multiplex PCR; TCRdb lists only in-frame clones, some missing. The top ten hold around 0.0099% of the sample, which has around 730,000 clones, 70% to 90% seen once. The sample also formed part of further work on human thymus T cells.

Sequencing used thymocytes. Receptors were obtained from a girl under three years old with a congenital heart defect. CDR3s include the opening cysteine and the closing phenylalanine or tryptophan.

j_call v_call cdr3_aa
TRBJ2-2 TRBV7-9 CASSLEFGSDTGELFF
TRBJ1-6 TRBV7-9 CASSSHPNQTGSGSPLHF
TRBJ1-4 TRBV7-9 CASTFPDSPTNEKLFF
TRBJ1-1 TRBV11-2 CASSLAGQAENTEAFF
TRBJ2-3 TRBV7-6 CASSLRDRGGKRESTDTQYF
TRBJ1-2 TRBV27 CASRDGTGGNWGGYTF
TRBJ1-2 TRBV5-6 CASSLPRDRGYGYTF
TRBJ2-1 TRBV4-3 CASSQAYSGGALCYNEQFF
TRBJ1-1 TRBV27 CASSSYPGQGRNTEAFF
TRBJ1-2 TRBV5-1 CASSFDKAGGYGYTF
TRBJ2-5 TRBV25-1 CASSAKRGSHQETQYF
TRBJ2-5 TRBV20-1 CSVRAQETQYF
TRBJ2-5 TRBV10-1 CASNRDRGQETQYF
TRBJ2-1 TRBV15 CATSRVRLSGGALGNEQFF
TRBJ2-7 TRBV19 CASSLCHPGQGCYEQYF
TRBJ2-3 TRBV6-4 CASSVSSSTDTQYF
TRBJ1-6 TRBV14 CASSQEASADGAPLHF
TRBJ1-6 TRBV6-1 CASGTPGRDIFF
TRBJ2-2 TRBV4-1 CASSQVDGGLGELFF
TRBJ1-4 TRBV7-9 CASSLYRGYLRNEKLFF
TRBJ1-2 TRBV5-4 CASSPDRAVYRYTF
TRBJ1-1 TRBV11-2 CASSFPGEKNTEAFF
TRBJ1-5 TRBV19 CASSIEDREPQPSGFRWPQHF
TRBJ1-1 TRBV27 CASSPHSRDPEAFF
TRBJ1-2 TRBV6-1 CASSELNPPTGLYGYTF
TRBJ1-1 TRBV5-1 CASSLASAGTGETEAFF
TRBJ1-1 TRBV5-4 CASSSERELWTEAFF
TRBJ2-2 TRBV10-2 CASSEPGTSGGGANTGELFF
TRBJ2-1 TRBV29-1 CSVDSGKQFF
TRBJ1-1 TRBV7-2 CASSLALGTGAAFF
TRBJ1-1 TRBV14 CASSQLGQVDTEAFF
TRBJ2-7 TRBV6-1 CASSEASLGAQEYEQYF
TRBJ1-1 TRBV28 CASGTGLWTEAFF
TRBJ1-2 TRBV7-2 CASSLALTGGFRDGYTF
TRBJ1-2 TRBV6-5 CASSFEGGYTF
TRBJ1-3 TRBV2 CASSEARDKLGGNTIYF
TRBJ2-7 TRBV7-8 CASSWIGQSEQYF
TRBJ2-7 TRBV4-3 CASSQYHRGEQYF
TRBJ2-1 TRBV15 CATSISAGGPLIHNEQFF
TRBJ2-5 TRBV29-1 CSVIIADETQYF
TRBJ1-5 TRBV7-9 CASSRSGQGDNQPQHF
TRBJ1-4 TRBV4-1 CASSPPGIATNEKLFF
TRBJ2-7 TRBV4-1 CASSLQGAFKLEGTYEQYF
TRBJ1-6 TRBV28 CASRRHRNSPLHF
TRBJ1-3 TRBV19 CASSNQATGTVHSGNTIYF
TRBJ2-4 TRBV23-1 CASGEEEGIQYF
TRBJ1-6 TRBV6-1 CASSELGVDNSPLHF
TRBJ1-2 TRBV10-3 CAIGTQMPYGYTF
TRBJ1-1 TRBV6-1 CASSVVGGSSEAFF
TRBJ1-2 TRBV28 CASRDMTGENYGYTF
TRBJ1-2 TRBV5-6 CASSPDRLEGYTF
TRBJ1-1 TRBV19 CASSTGTGGKNTEAFF
TRBJ2-5 TRBV7-9 CASSLPGGIGETQYF
TRBJ2-3 TRBV10-1 CASSEFIVTGITDTQYF